The present T cell receptor (beta chain) was sequenced within a study of Ad26.COV2.S vaccination and SARS-CoV-2 variants. As for the study in general: As a participant in COV1001, the donor was in the Ad26.COV2.S trial arm.

Some clones are missing from TCRdb's copy, which holds only in-frame ones; the method was immunoSEQ multiplex PCR. Of 350,000 to 450,000 clones listed, about 91% are singletons. Germline V gives CDR1 SGHNT, CDR2 YENEEA. The germline V and J ends were trimmed by 8 bases and 6 bases, with 17 bases remaining between them. The CDR3 runs to 14 residues. Treatment given: 19 received Ad26.COV2.S at low or high dose, single or two shots; 5 received placebo; per-sample allocation not given. Collection of samples fell on day 63 after the first vaccine or placebo injection. Study results and caveats: Possibly, TCR breadth and depth analyses underestimated total T cell responses.

About this clone: Its antigen is still unknown.

The chain uses TRBV11-3 and TRBJ1-5, with D maybe TRBD1 (6 bases). This clonotype was sampled from a person between 18 and 65 years old who received the Ad26.COV2.S COVID-19 vaccine or a placebo. This specimen consisted of peripheral blood, obtained in a trial of Ad26.COV2.S vaccine versus placebo. The CDR3 bases are TGTGCCAGCGCCCCGGGGGGGCCCGGTCAGCCCCAGCATTTT. Its protein product is CASAPGGPGQPQHF.